Shown below are 2 T cell receptor beta chains from a single sample sequenced in a study of CD4 T cells in relation to SARS-CoV-2 and coronaviruses. These TCRs are of unknown antigen specificity. Libraries were prepared by immunoSEQ multiplex PCR; TCRdb keeps only in-frame clonotypes and omits some of them. This table has some 40,000 clones, about 80% appearing once. The sequencing sample was made of naive CD4+ T cells from PBMCs, cultured in vitro. Indicated subset: naive CD4+ T cells isolated by negative enrichment. Receptors were obtained from an adult with COVID-19.

CDR3 sequence reads: CASSYSSGIEQFF. The CDR3 DNA reads as TGTGCCAGCAGTTACTCTAGCGGGATTGAGCAGTTCTTC. The chain combines TRBV6-5 with TRBJ2-1; 8 bases map to TRBD2. This CDR3 is 13 amino acids long. Germline V gives CDR1 MNHEY, CDR2 SVGAGI. Germline trimming cut 0 bases from V and 9 bases from J; bases unmatched to any gene: 1.

The chain is built from TRBV30 and TRBJ1-2, with unresolved D. This CDR3 has 13 residues. Trimming stripped 4 bases from V and 2 bases from J, with 11 bases between. The V gene's germline CDR1 is GTSNPN and CDR2 SVGIG (reference sequence). The chain's CDR3 is CAWKRRENYGYTF. For the CDR3, the DNA is TGTGCCTGGAAACGGAGGGAGAACTATGGCTACACCTTC.